Listed below are T cell receptor beta chains from one sample, sequenced in a study of post-analysis software for immune sequencing data. TCRdb reanalysed the PCR reads using MiXCR and keeps one entry per CDR3 protein. This sample has 250,000 to 300,000 distinct CDR3 sequences, with around 34% found just once. The sample was blood. Receptors were obtained from a girl aged 5 to 17 with multiple sclerosis. Both conserved end residues are part of each CDR3. The D gene is left open where the match is weak. The listing skips clone size in some rows; elsewhere it reads once, few, many or a size class.

size,V,D,J,CDR3,DNA
few,TRBV21-1,.,TRBJ2-7,CASSKEGPYEQYF,TGTGCCAGCAGCAAAGAAGGCCCCTACGAGCAGTACTTC
.,TRBV5-1,TRBD1,TRBJ1-6,CASSARQGENSPLHF,TGCGCCAGCAGCGCCCGACAGGGAGAGAATTCACCCCTCCACTTT
.,TRBV20-1,TRBD1,TRBJ2-1,CSAPSDRGYNEQFF,TGCAGTGCCCCCAGTGACAGGGGATACAATGAGCAGTTCTTC
few,TRBV29-1,.,TRBJ1-2,CSAAKANPGYGYTF,TGCAGCGCCGCGAAGGCCAACCCCGGCTATGGCTACACCTTC
.,TRBV24-1,.,TRBJ2-1,CATGKSAGLLNEQFF,TGTGCCACCGGGAAATCGGCGGGGCTTCTTAATGAGCAGTTCTTC
.,TRBV6-6,.,TRBJ2-2,CASSYSRVGGPGELFF,TGTGCCAGCAGTTACTCGCGTGTCGGGGGCCCCGGGGAGCTGTTTTTT
many,TRBV5-1,.,TRBJ2-5,CASSLEQGVGETQYF,TGCGCCAGCAGCTTGGAACAGGGAGTAGGAGAGACCCAGTACTTC
few,TRBV20-1,TRBD2,TRBJ2-1,CSALIRLAGKSSYNEQFF,TGCAGTGCCCTTATCCGGCTAGCGGGCAAGAGCTCCTACAATGAGCAGTTCTTC
.,TRBV5-1,.,TRBJ1-5,CASSLNPQGLGDQPRHF,TGCGCCAGCAGCTTGAATCCACAGGGATTAGGGGATCAGCCCCGGCATTTT
many,TRBV6-5,TRBD2,TRBJ2-3,CASSYSPPWTSGTDTQYF,TGTGCCAGCAGTTACTCACCCCCTTGGACTAGCGGGACAGATACGCAGTATTTT
.,TRBV30,.,TRBJ1-2,CAWSVSSLGYTF,TGTGCCTGGAGTGTTTCGTCGCTTGGCTACACCTTC
many,TRBV6-5,TRBD1,TRBJ1-2,CASSHGTGPSRYGYTF,TGTGCCAGCAGTCACGGGACAGGGCCATCACGCTATGGCTACACCTTC
many,TRBV9,TRBD2,TRBJ2-3,CASSVAIAGGTDTQYF,TGTGCCAGCAGCGTAGCTATAGCGGGAGGCACAGATACGCAGTATTTT
few,TRBV29-1,TRBD1,TRBJ2-7,CSVSGTGDHEQYF,TGCAGCGTCTCCGGGACAGGGGATCACGAGCAGTACTTC
.,TRBV2,.,TRBJ2-3,CASSAKGIKGTQYF,TGTGCCAGCAGTGCCAAGGGGATTAAGGGAACGCAGTATTTT
.,TRBV29-1,.,TRBJ1-4,CCAHRAGEKLFF,TGCTGCGCGCACAGGGCGGGTGAAAAACTGTTTTTT
.,TRBV5-1,.,TRBJ1-3,CASRDSAISGNTIYF,TGCGCCAGCAGGGACAGCGCGATCTCTGGAAACACCATATATTTT
.,TRBV2,TRBD1,TRBJ1-1,CASTTTGTGGGGTEAFF,TGTGCCAGTACGACAACCGGGACAGGGGGAGGAGGCACTGAAGCTTTCTTT
.,TRBV7-3,TRBD2,TRBJ2-7,CASSLGLAGNYEQYF,TGTGCCAGCAGCTTAGGACTAGCGGGGAACTACGAGCAGTACTTC
many,TRBV15,.,TRBJ2-1,CATSREVGPTSLEQFF,TGTGCCACCAGCAGAGAGGTTGGTCCCACATCCTTGGAGCAGTTCTTC
.,TRBV20-1,.,TRBJ2-5,CSATFQETQYF,TGCAGTGCTACCTTTCAAGAGACCCAGTACTTC
.,TRBV10-3,.,TRBJ1-2,CAISHHLEGLGYTF,TGTGCCATCAGCCACCACCTTGAGGGTTTAGGCTACACCTTC
many,TRBV4-1,.,TRBJ1-1,CASSQGTEAFF,TGCGCCAGCAGCCAGGGGACTGAAGCTTTCTTT
few,TRBV6-2/TRBV6-3,.,TRBJ2-5,CASSERERFQETQYF,TGTGCCAGCAGCGAAAGGGAACGGTTCCAAGAGACCCAGTACTTC
.,TRBV2,TRBD1,TRBJ1-5,CASSVRGTQPQHF,TGTGCCAGCAGCGTCAGGGGGACTCAGCCCCAGCATTTT
many,TRBV29-1,.,TRBJ2-3,CSVEDLLGTSTDTQYF,TGCAGCGTTGAAGACCTCCTAGGCACTAGCACAGATACGCAGTATTTT
.,TRBV9,TRBD1,TRBJ2-7,CASSPPTGGYEQYF,TGTGCCAGCAGCCCCCCGACAGGGGGGTACGAGCAGTACTTC
many,TRBV5-1,.,TRBJ2-5,CASSFNEETQYF,TGCGCCAGCAGCTTTAATGAAGAGACCCAGTACTTC
.,TRBV29-1,TRBD1,TRBJ2-5,CSVEVGQGAGETQYF,TGCAGCGTTGAAGTTGGGCAGGGGGCGGGAGAGACCCAGTACTTC
.,TRBV7-2,.,TRBJ2-2,CASSLVPGPNTGELFF,TGTGCCAGCAGCTTAGTGCCGGGACCGAACACCGGGGAGCTGTTTTTT
many,TRBV7-4,.,TRBJ1-6,CASSLPRAYPNSPLHF,TGTGCCAGCAGCTTACCACGCGCATACCCCAATTCACCCCTCCACTTT
many,TRBV9,.,TRBJ2-5,CASSPRTLLGQETQYF,TGTGCCAGCAGCCCCAGGACTCTTTTGGGGCAAGAGACCCAGTACTTC
.,TRBV6-2/TRBV6-3,TRBD2,TRBJ2-7,CASSAGTRNEQYF,TGTGCCAGCAGTGCCGGGACTAGGAACGAGCAGTACTTC
.,TRBV20-1,.,TRBJ2-5,CSARDLVAETQYF,TGCAGTGCTAGAGATCTCGTGGCAGAGACCCAGTACTTC
.,TRBV19,.,TRBJ1-1,CASSMAPGSTEAFF,TGTGCCAGTAGTATGGCTCCGGGCAGTACTGAAGCTTTCTTT
.,TRBV25-1,.,TRBJ2-5,CASSGYTETQYF,TGTGCCAGCAGTGGGTATACGGAGACCCAGTACTTC
.,TRBV20-1,TRBD1,TRBJ1-1,CSVGTGEWTEAFF,TGCAGTGTAGGAACAGGGGAGTGGACTGAAGCTTTCTTT
.,TRBV29-1,TRBD1,TRBJ1-1,CSVDRQGEEAFF,TGCAGCGTTGACCGACAGGGGGAGGAAGCTTTCTTT
few,TRBV6-6,.,TRBJ1-6,CASSLGRVNSPLHF,TGTGCCAGCAGTTTGGGACGGGTCAATTCACCCCTCCACTTT
few,TRBV28,TRBD1,TRBJ2-3,CASTRLDRGDGDTQYF,TGTGCCAGCACTAGACTCGACAGGGGTGATGGAGATACGCAGTATTTT
.,TRBV12-3/TRBV12-4,.,TRBJ2-3,CASSPTGLRADAQYF,TGTGCCAGCAGCCCGACAGGCTTGAGAGCAGATGCGCAGTATTTT
.,TRBV12-3/TRBV12-4,.,TRBJ2-1,CASSPLGTHNEQFF,TGTGCCAGCAGCCCCTTGGGTACCCACAATGAGCAGTTCTTC
.,TRBV5-1,TRBD1,TRBJ2-7,CASSRVSFPGQPSYEQYF,TGCGCCAGCAGTAGGGTCTCGTTTCCGGGACAGCCCTCCTACGAGCAGTACTTC
many,TRBV20-1,.,TRBJ2-3,CSARIQGPDTQYF,TGCAGTGCTAGAATCCAGGGCCCAGATACGCAGTATTTT
.,TRBV5-1,.,TRBJ1-1,CASSLRGGGYMNTEAFF,TGCGCCAGCAGCTTGAGGGGGGGCGGCTACATGAACACTGAAGCTTTCTTT
.,TRBV25-1,TRBD1,TRBJ1-4,CASSEEGASEKLFF,TGTGCCAGCAGTGAGGAGGGGGCTAGTGAAAAACTGTTTTTT
few,TRBV10-2,TRBD2,TRBJ2-7,CASSEWSSGGYNEQYF,TGCGCCAGCAGTGAGTGGTCTAGCGGGGGATACAATGAGCAGTACTTC
many,TRBV20-1,TRBD2,TRBJ2-3,CSAEAGTSVTDTQYF,TGCAGTGCTGAGGCCGGGACTAGCGTCACAGATACGCAGTATTTT
.,TRBV3-1,.,TRBJ1-1,CAGSHIQGNTEAFF,TGTGCCGGCAGCCACATACAGGGGAACACTGAAGCTTTCTTT
few,TRBV24-1,TRBD2,TRBJ2-3,CATSDLQGASGSTDTQYF,TGTGCCACCAGTGATTTGCAGGGGGCTAGCGGGAGTACAGATACGCAGTATTTT
few,TRBV21-1,.,TRBJ2-5,CASSKSSGIETQYF,TGTGCCAGCAGCAAGTCTAGCGGGATTGAGACCCAGTACTTC
few,TRBV20-1,.,TRBJ1-6,CSARTARNSPLHF,TGCAGTGCTAGAACCGCCCGTAATTCACCCCTCCACTTT
many,TRBV12-3/TRBV12-4,.,TRBJ1-2,CASSLLLDSHGYTF,TGTGCCAGCAGTTTACTCCTTGACAGTCATGGCTACACCTTC